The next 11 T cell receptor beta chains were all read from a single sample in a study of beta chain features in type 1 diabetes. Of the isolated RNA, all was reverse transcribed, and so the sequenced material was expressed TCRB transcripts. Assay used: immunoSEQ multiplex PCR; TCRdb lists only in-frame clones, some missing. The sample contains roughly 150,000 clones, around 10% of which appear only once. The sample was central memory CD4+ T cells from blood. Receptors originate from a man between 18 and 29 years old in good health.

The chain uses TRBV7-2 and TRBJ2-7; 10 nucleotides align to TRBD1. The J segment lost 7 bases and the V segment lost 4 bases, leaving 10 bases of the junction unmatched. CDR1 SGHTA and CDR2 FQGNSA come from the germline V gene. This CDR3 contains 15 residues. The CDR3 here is CASSSAGTGDREQYF. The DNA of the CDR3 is TGTGCCAGCAGCTCAGCCGGGACAGGGGACCGGGAGCAGTACTTC.

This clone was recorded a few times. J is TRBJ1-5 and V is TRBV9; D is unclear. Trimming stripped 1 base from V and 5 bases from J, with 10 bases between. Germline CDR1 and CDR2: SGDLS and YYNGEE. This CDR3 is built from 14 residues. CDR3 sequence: CASSVSGRDQPQHF. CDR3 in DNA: TGTGCCAGCAGCGTATCCGGGAGGGATCAGCCCCAGCATTTT.

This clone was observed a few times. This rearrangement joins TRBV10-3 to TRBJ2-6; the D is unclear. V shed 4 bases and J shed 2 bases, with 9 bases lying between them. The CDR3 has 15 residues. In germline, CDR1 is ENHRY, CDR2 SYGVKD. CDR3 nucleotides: TGTGCCATCAGTGTAGGGTTTACTGGGGCCAACGTCCTGACTTTC. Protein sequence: CAISVGFTGANVLTF.

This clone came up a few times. CDR3 coding DNA: TGTGCCATCAGTGTAAGGACTAGCGGGACTAATAATGAGCAGTTCTTC. Its translation: CAISVRTSGTNNEQFF. The V call is TRBV10-3, the J call TRBJ2-1; 12 nucleotides match TRBD2. The ends lost 4 bases at V and 7 bases at J; junction bases unmatched: 8. The CDR3 runs 16 residues. The germline CDR1 and CDR2 sequences are ENHRY and SYGVKD.

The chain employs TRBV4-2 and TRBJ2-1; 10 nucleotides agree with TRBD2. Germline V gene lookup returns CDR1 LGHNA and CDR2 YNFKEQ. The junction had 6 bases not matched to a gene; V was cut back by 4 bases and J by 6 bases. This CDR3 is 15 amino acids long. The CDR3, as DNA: TGTGCCAGCAGCCGGCCTAGCGGGGGTGGCAATGAGCAGTTCTTC. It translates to CASSRPSGGGNEQFF.

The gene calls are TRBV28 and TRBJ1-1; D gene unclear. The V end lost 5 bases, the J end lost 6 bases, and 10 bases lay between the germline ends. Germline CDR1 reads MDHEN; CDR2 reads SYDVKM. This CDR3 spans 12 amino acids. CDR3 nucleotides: TGTGCCAGCAGTCTCGAGTGGGCTGAAGCTTTCTTT. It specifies CASSLEWAEAFF.

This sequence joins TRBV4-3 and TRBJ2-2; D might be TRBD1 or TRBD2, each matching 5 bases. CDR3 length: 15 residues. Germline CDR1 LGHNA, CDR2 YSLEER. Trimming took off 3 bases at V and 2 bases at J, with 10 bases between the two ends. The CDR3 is CASSQGRFNTGELFF. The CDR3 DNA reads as TGCGCCAGCAGCCAGGGACGGTTTAACACCGGGGAGCTGTTTTTT.

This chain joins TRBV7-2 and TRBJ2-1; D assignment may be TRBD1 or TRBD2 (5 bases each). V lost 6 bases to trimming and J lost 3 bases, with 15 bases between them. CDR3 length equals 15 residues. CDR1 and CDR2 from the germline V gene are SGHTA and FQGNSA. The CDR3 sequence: CASSKGRGVYNEQFF. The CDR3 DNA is TGTGCCAGCAGTAAGGGAAGGGGAGTCTACAATGAGCAGTTCTTC.

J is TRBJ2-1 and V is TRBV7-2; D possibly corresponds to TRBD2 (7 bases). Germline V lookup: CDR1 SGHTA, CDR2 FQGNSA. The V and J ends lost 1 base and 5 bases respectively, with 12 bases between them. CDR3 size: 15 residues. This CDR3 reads CASSLGGGRDNEQFF. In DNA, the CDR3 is TGTGCCAGCAGCTTAGGCGGGGGCCGGGACAATGAGCAGTTCTTC.

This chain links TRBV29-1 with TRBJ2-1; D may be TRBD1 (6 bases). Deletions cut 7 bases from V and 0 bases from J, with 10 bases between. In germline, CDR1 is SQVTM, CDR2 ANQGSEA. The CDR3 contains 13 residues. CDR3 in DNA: TGCAGCGCTGGACAGAGCTCCTACAATGAGCAGTTCTTC. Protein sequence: CSAGQSSYNEQFF.

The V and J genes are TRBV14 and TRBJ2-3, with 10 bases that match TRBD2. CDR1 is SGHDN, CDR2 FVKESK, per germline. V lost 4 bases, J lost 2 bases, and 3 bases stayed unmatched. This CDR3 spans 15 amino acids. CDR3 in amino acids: CASSRTSGFTDTQYF. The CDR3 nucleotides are TGTGCCAGCAGCCGGACTAGCGGATTCACAGATACGCAGTATTTT.